The sequence of this T cell receptor beta chain was determined in a study of T-cell memory formation after mild COVID-19. As for the study in general: The two donors had largely donor-specific TCR clusters.

General study points: A balance of CD4 and CD8 characterized clones contracting day 15 to 85, whereas later expanders leaned CD4+.

A few counts support this clonotype. Its antigen is not known. A single record per CDR3 protein comes from TCRdb applying MiXCR to the 5' RACE reads. This sample carries about 430,000 distinct CDR3 sequences, around 24% of them seen once, and the ten largest clones take around 8.8%. The sequenced material came from PBMCs or a T cell subset sorted from them (not recorded which). The receptor was derived from an adult woman who had mild COVID-19 (a few samples of this study predate the infection). Cell type and time point are not known.

The CDR3 reads CASSSTSSSSTDTQYF. The CDR3, as DNA: TGTGCCAGCTCCTCTACTAGCTCCTCTAGCACAGATACGCAGTATTTT. V is TRBV18 and J is TRBJ2-3; TRBD2 is a possible D gene (6 bases). Trimming took 6 bases from V and 0 from J, leaving 16 bases between them. The CDR3 covers 16 residues. CDR1 is KGHSH, CDR2 LQKENI, per germline.